Listed here are 20 T cell receptor beta chains from one sample, sequenced in a study of CD8 T cells in ankylosing spondylitis. Using its own MiXCR run on the 5' RACE reads, TCRdb lists one record per CDR3 protein. The sample has fewer than 180,000 distinct CDR3 sequences, about 42% seen once. The sample was synovial fluid, either unsorted or a sorted T cell fraction (not recorded which). These receptors all come from a male donor with ankylosing spondylitis.

Many counts were recorded for this clonotype. The gene calls are TRBV6-5 and TRBJ2-7, with TRBD2 matching over 7 bases. V dropped 0 bases and J dropped 0; count of bases not matched to a gene: 5. The germline gives CDR1 MNHEY, CDR2 SVGAGI. The CDR3 sequence is 16 residues long. CDR3 nucleotide sequence: TGTGCCAGCAGTTACTCGTTGCGGGGGAACTCCTACGAGCAGTACTTC. This codes for CASSYSLRGNSYEQYF.

This clonotype was counted at least ten times. V usage is TRBV11-1 and J usage is TRBJ2-5, with 14 positions matching TRBD2. This CDR3 region has 18 residues. Germline CDR1 reads SGHAT; CDR2 reads FQDESV (reference sequence). V shed 5 bases, J shed 5 bases, and the junction held 13 bases outside the gene matches. CDR3 in DNA: TGTGCCAGCAGCCACCTCGGGACTAGCGGGGGCCTGGAGGAGACCCAGTACTTC. It specifies CASSHLGTSGGLEETQYF.

This chain joins TRBV7-9 and TRBJ1-1, with D unclear. Trimming cost V 0 bases and J 4 bases, with 18 bases left between them. CDR1 is SEHNR, CDR2 FQNEAQ, per germline (reference sequence). The CDR3 runs 17 residues. CDR3 region: CASSLALARQTLTEAFF. CDR3 nucleotide sequence: TGTGCCAGCAGCTTAGCGCTGGCCCGTCAGACCCTCACTGAAGCTTTCTTT.

J is TRBJ2-6 and V is TRBV11-2, with 7 nucleotides matching TRBD1. V was clipped by 2 bases and J by 0 bases; unmatched bases: 13. Germline CDR1 SGHAT, CDR2 FQNNGV. This CDR3 has 20 residues. The CDR3 loop is CASSLPTGTEHSSGANVLTF. The CDR3 DNA reads as TGTGCCAGCAGCTTACCAACCGGGACAGAACACAGCTCTGGGGCCAACGTCCTGACTTTC.

This clonotype has more than one count but fewer than ten. This chain connects TRBV5-6 to TRBJ1-2; D is possibly TRBD1 (6 bases). CDR3 length: 13 residues. Per germline, CDR1 SGHDT and CDR2 YYEEEE. The V end lost 2 bases, the J end lost 2 bases, and 7 bases lay between the germline ends. This chain's CDR3 is CASSFQGNYGYTF. As DNA, the CDR3 is TGTGCCAGCAGCTTTCAGGGGAACTATGGCTACACCTTC.

The genes are TRBV27 and TRBJ1-1, with D unresolved. Trimming shortened V by 5 bases and J by 6 bases, and 13 bases separated the two germline ends. The germline CDR1 and CDR2 sequences are MNHEY and SMNVEV (reference sequence). This CDR3 is built from 13 residues. CDR3 nucleotide sequence: TGTGCCAGCAGTAAAATTCCGGGCGCTGAAGCTTTCTTT. Amino acids: CASSKIPGAEAFF.

The rearrangement links TRBV7-2 to TRBJ1-2; a possible D gene is TRBD1 (6 bases). This CDR3 spans 15 amino acids. V lost 2 bases, J lost 8 bases, and 18 bases lay in between. Germline V gene data show CDR1 as SGHTA and CDR2 as FQGNSA. CDR3 in amino acids: CASSLKRGGRRGYTF. The CDR3 coding sequence is TGTGCCAGCAGCTTAAAAAGGGGGGGGCGTCGAGGCTACACCTTC.

This sequence joins TRBV2 and TRBJ2-7, with D unclear. CDR1 SNHLY and CDR2 FYNNEI come from the germline V gene. CDR3 length equals 15 residues. Trimming removed 2 bases at V and 3 bases at J, with 14 bases between. This CDR3 is CASSESEEQFYEQYF. The CDR3 nucleotides read TGTGCCAGCAGTGAAAGTGAAGAACAGTTCTACGAGCAGTACTTC.

V gene TRBV12-3 or TRBV12-4 combines with J gene TRBJ2-3; possibly TRBD2 for D (5 bases). The CDR3 loop spans 16 amino acids. V was pared by 5 bases and J by 2 bases, with 17 bases between. CDR3 sequence reads: CASSPLRTVLTDTQYF. CDR3 sequence (DNA): TGTGCCAGCAGTCCACTACGGACTGTTCTCACAGATACGCAGTATTTT.

The chain is built from TRBV4-3 and TRBJ2-1, with 7 bases fitting TRBD2. Germline V gives CDR1 LGHNA, CDR2 YSLEER. The CDR3 length is 20 residues. Germline trimming cut 0 bases from V and 3 bases from J; bases unmatched to any gene: 17. The DNA of the CDR3 is TGCGCCAGCAGCCAAGATCGGGTTAGCGGGCCCGTCCCCCACTACAATGAGCAGTTCTTC. Amino acid sequence: CASSQDRVSGPVPHYNEQFF.

This clonotype was counted many times. The chain recombines TRBV12-3 or TRBV12-4 with TRBJ2-7; D assignment may be TRBD1 or TRBD2 (5 bases each). The CDR3 runs to 15 residues. Trimming stripped 6 bases from V and 2 bases from J, with 17 bases between. CDR3 region: CASSPGRDLPYEQYF. CDR3 sequence (DNA): TGTGCCAGCAGCCCCGGCAGGGACCTCCCCTACGAGCAGTACTTC.

A single count supports this clonotype. The V and J genes are TRBV5-8 and TRBJ2-1, with TRBD1 matching over 10 bases. The CDR3 is 16 amino acids. Germline CDR1 reads SGHTS; CDR2 reads YDEGEE. V was clipped by 4 bases and J by 10 bases; unmatched bases: 14. This chain's CDR3 is CASSPRGQGPLLEQFF. The DNA for the CDR3 is TGTGCCAGCAGCCCCCGGGGACAGGGGCCCCTCTTGGAGCAGTTCTTC.

The chain recombines TRBV11-2 with TRBJ2-7, with 10 positions matching TRBD1. Germline CDR1 SGHAT, CDR2 FQNNGV. This CDR3 spans 14 amino acids. V shed 4 bases and J 4 bases; nucleotides not matched to a gene: 4. CDR3 in amino acids: CASSWDRGGYEQYF. The CDR3, as DNA: TGTGCCAGCAGCTGGGACAGGGGAGGGTACGAGCAGTACTTC.

This clonotype was found a few times. V is TRBV9 and J is TRBJ2-5; TRBD2 matches at 11 bases. The CDR3 contains 17 residues. CDR1 is SGDLS, CDR2 YYNGEE, per germline. J gave up 4 bases and V 4 bases, and 12 bases lay outside the gene matches. The CDR3 DNA follows: TGTGCCAGCAGCCCGAATTTAGCGGGAGGGCCCGGAGAGACCCAGTACTTC. This translates into CASSPNLAGGPGETQYF.

The chain employs TRBV4-1 and TRBJ2-1, with D perhaps TRBD1 (5 bases). V lost 0 bases, J lost 4 bases, and 16 bases lay in between. The germline gives CDR1 MGHRA, CDR2 YSYEKL. This CDR3 spans 17 amino acids. The CDR3 is CASSQDWAWGFYNEQFF. The DNA for the CDR3 is TGCGCCAGCAGCCAAGATTGGGCATGGGGCTTTTACAATGAGCAGTTCTTC.

This chain links TRBV30 with TRBJ1-1; D gene ambiguous. Trimming shortened V by 6 bases and J by 3 bases, and 11 bases separated the two germline ends. The CDR3 has 12 residues. Germline assignment: CDR1 GTSNPN and CDR2 SVGIG (reference sequence). The CDR3 DNA reads TGTGCCTGCTGTGTGGGGTACACTGAAGCTTTCTTT. Translation: CACCVGYTEAFF.

This clonotype was seen a handful of times. This chain uses TRBV21-1 with TRBJ2-1; the table calls TRBD2, which could not be checked here. TRBV21-1 is deemed a pseudogene. CDR3 length: 14 amino acids. CDR3 sequence: CARKNTEEGNEQFF. In DNA, the CDR3 is TGTGCCAGGAAGAACACCGAAGAGGGCAATGAGCAGTTCTTC.

This clonotype was seen more than once but under ten times. This chain links TRBV7-6 with TRBJ2-7, with D unresolved. V gave up 1 base and J gave up 2 bases, with 12 bases separating them. Germline V gene sequence: CDR1 SGHVS, CDR2 FNYEAQ. The CDR3 sequence is 15 residues long. CDR3 loop: CASSLGRPLPYEQYF. The CDR3 DNA sequence: TGTGCCAGCAGCTTAGGGCGCCCGCTCCCCTACGAGCAGTACTTC.

The chain links TRBV6-4 to TRBJ1-1; TRBD1 might be the D (5 bases). The germline gives CDR1 MRHNA, CDR2 SNTAGT. V was shortened by 0 bases and J by 6 bases, with 17 bases between the two germline ends. The CDR3 spans 16 residues. In DNA, the CDR3 is TGTGCCAGCAGTGACTCTGCGGGGCAGGGAGGTTCTGAAGCTTTCTTT. Protein product: CASSDSAGQGGSEAFF.

This chain links TRBV5-5 with TRBJ2-7, with D possibly TRBD1 on 5 matching bases. The germline V and J ends were trimmed by 7 bases and 0 bases, with 14 bases remaining between them. CDR3 length: 14 residues. Germline lookup yields CDR1 SGHKS and CDR2 YYEKEE (reference sequence). The CDR3 DNA reads TGTGCCAGCGGCCCGGACATTCTCTCCTACGAGCAGTACTTC. Amino acid sequence: CASGPDILSYEQYF.